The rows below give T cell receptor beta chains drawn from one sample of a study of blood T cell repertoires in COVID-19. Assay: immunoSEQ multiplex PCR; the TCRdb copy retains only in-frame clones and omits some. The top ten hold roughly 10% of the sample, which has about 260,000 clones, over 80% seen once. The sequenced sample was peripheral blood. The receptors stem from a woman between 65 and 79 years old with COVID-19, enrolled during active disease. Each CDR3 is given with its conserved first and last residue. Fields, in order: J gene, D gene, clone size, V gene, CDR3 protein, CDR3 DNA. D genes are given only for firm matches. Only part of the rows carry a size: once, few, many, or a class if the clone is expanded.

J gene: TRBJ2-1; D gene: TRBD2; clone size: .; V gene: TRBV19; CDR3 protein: CASARLTGGYNEQFF; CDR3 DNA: TGTGCCAGTGCCCGGCTGACGGGAGGCTACAATGAGCAGTTCTTC
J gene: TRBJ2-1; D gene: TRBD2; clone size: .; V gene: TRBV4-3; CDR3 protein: CASSQDRPSGRYNEQFF; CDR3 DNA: TGCGCCAGCAGCCAAGATCGCCCTAGCGGGCGGTACAATGAGCAGTTCTTC
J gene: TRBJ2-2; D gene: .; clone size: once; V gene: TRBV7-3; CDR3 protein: CASSLNGATGELFF; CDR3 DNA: TGTGCCAGCAGCTTAAACGGAGCAACCGGGGAGCTGTTTTTT
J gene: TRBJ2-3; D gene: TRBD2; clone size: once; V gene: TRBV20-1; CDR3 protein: CSASAREGADTQYF; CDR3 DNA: TGCAGTGCTAGTGCTCGGGAGGGGGCAGATACGCAGTATTTT
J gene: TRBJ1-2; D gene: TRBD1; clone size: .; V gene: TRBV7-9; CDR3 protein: CASSPQGLGGYTF; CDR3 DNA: TGTGCCAGCAGCCCACAGGGGCTAGGGGGCTACACCTTC
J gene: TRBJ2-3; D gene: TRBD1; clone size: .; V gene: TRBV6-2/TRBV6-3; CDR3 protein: CASSYSKDRGLGSADTQYF; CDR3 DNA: TGTGCCAGCAGTTACAGTAAGGACAGGGGATTAGGAAGCGCAGATACGCAGTATTTT
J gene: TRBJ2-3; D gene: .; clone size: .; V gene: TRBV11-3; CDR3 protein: CASSLRRGVADTQYF; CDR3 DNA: TGTGCCAGCAGCTTACGGCGCGGGGTCGCAGATACGCAGTATTTT
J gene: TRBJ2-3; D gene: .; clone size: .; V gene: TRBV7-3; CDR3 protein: CASSLDSRTDTQYF; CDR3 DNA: TGTGCCAGCAGCTTGGATAGCCGCACAGATACGCAGTATTTT
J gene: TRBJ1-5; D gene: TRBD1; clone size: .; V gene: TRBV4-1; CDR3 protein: CASSQDLAFGQGNQPQHF; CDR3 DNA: TGCGCCAGCAGCCAAGATCTTGCTTTCGGACAGGGTAATCAGCCCCAGCATTTT
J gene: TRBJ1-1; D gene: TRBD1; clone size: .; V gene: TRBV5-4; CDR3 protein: CASGGQGRFLTEAFF; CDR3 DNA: TGTGCCAGCGGCGGACAGGGCCGGTTTTTAACTGAAGCTTTCTTT
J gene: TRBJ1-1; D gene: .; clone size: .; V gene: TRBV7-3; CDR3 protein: CASSTYRRTEAFF; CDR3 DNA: TGTGCCAGCAGCACCTACAGGAGAACTGAAGCTTTCTTT
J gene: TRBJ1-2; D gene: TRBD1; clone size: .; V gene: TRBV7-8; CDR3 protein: CASSFAQGRVYGYTF; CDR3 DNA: TGTGCCAGCAGCTTCGCACAGGGGCGTGTTTATGGCTACACCTTC
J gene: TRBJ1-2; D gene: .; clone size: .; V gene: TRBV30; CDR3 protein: CAWSVFLRDTDYTF; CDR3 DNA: TGTGCCTGGAGTGTTTTCCTGAGGGACACCGACTACACCTTC
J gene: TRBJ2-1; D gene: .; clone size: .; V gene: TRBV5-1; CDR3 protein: CASSPAGAATYNEQFF; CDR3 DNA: TGCGCCAGCAGCCCCGCAGGGGCGGCCACCTACAATGAGCAGTTCTTC
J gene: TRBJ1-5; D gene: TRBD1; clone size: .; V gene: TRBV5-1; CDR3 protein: CASSLDRGDQPQHF; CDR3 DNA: TGCGCCAGCAGCTTGGACAGGGGAGATCAGCCCCAGCATTTT